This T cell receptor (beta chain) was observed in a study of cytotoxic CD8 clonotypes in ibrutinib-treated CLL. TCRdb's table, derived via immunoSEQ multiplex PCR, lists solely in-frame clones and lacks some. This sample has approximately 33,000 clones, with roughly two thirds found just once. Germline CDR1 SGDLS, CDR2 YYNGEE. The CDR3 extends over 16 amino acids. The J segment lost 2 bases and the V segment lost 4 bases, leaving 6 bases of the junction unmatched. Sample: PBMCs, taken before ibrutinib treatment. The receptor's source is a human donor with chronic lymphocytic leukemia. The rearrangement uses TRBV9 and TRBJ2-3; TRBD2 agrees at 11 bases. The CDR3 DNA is TGTGCCAGCAGCTCGGGGACTAGCGGCCCCACAGATACGCAGTATTTT. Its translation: CASSSGTSGPTDTQYF.